This TCR beta chain is from a study of blood T cell repertoires in COVID-19. Study-wide context: The study drew acute and convalescent COVID-19 samples from the United States, Italy and Spain. T cells, B-cell-depleted T cells, or PBMCs supplied cDNA or gDNA.

Adults between about 18 and 89 years of age took part from 20 to 25 US areas. Per the germline V gene, CDR1 is SGHAT and CDR2 is FQNNGV. J gave up 6 bases and V 4 bases, and 6 bases lay outside the gene matches. The CDR3 is made up of 14 amino acids. Original analysis: The authors estimated nucleated cell counts from reference gene primer amplification. Profiling relied on immunoSEQ multiplex PCR, and the TCRdb table lists in-frame clones only, not all of them. Clone size and V and J calls were adopted from that table, with D and trimming inferred from the DNA. The table shows about 50,000 clones, with almost 80% occurring only once.

Sequencing was carried out using PBMCs or T cells enriched from blood (not recorded which). The V call is TRBV11-2, the J call TRBJ2-7, with TRBD1 identical over 10 bases. The source is a woman aged 45-65 years with acute COVID-19. CDR3 nucleotides: TGTGCCAGCAGCTGGGGGGACAGGGGTGGCGAGCAGTACTTC. It yields the protein CASSWGDRGGEQYF.